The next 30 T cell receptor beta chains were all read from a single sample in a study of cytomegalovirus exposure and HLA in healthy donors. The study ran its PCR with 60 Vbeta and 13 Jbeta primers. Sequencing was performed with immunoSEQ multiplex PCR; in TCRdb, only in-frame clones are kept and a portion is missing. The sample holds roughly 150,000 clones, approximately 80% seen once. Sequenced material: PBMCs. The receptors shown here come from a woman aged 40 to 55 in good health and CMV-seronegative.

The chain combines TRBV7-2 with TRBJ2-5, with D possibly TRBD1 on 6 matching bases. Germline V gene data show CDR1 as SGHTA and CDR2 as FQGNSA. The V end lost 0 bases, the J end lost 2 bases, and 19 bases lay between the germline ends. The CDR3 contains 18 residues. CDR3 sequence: CASSLANWVGAKQETQYF. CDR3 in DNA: TGTGCCAGCAGCTTAGCAAACTGGGTGGGGGCCAAACAAGAGACCCAGTACTTC.

The CDR3 DNA is TGTGCTAGTGGTCTAACCGGGACAGGGAGTCAGCCCCAGCATTTT. Translating gives CASGLTGTGSQPQHF. The chain links TRBV12-5 to TRBJ1-5; 9 positions agree with TRBD1. Germline V CDR1 and CDR2: LGHNT, FRNRAP. This CDR3 is built from 15 residues. V dropped 5 bases and J dropped 6; count of bases not matched to a gene: 8.

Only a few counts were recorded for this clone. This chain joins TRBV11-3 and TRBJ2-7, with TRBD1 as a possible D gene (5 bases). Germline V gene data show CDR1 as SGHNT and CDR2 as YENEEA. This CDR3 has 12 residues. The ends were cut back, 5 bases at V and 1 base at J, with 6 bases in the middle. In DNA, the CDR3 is TGTGCCAGCAGCAGGGGATCCTACGAGCAGTACTTC. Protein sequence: CASSRGSYEQYF.

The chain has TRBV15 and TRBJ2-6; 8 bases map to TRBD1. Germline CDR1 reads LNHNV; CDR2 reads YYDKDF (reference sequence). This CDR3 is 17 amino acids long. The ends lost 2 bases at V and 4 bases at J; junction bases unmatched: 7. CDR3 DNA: TGTGCCACCAGCAGACTGGACAGGGCGGGCGGGGCCAACGTCCTGACTTTC. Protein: CATSRLDRAGGANVLTF.

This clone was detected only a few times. CDR3 sequence (DNA): TGTGCCAGCTCACAACGACAGGCCAGCACAGATACGCAGTATTTT. It codes for CASSQRQASTDTQYF. This chain links TRBV18 with TRBJ2-3; a weak D match, TRBD1 (6 bases). The V end was cut by 4 bases, the J end by 0 bases, with 11 bases between. Germline CDR1 KGHSH, CDR2 LQKENI. This CDR3 contains 15 residues.

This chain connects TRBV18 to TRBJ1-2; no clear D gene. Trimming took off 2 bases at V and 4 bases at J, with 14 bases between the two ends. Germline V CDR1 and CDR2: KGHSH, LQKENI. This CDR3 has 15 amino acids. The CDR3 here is CASSPGADGRYGYTF. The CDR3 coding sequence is TGTGCCAGCTCACCAGGAGCCGACGGTCGCTATGGCTACACCTTC.

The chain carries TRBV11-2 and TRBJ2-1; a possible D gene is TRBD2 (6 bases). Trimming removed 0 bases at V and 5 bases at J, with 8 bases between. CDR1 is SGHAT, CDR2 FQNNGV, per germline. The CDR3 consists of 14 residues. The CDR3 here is CASSLETRHNEQFF. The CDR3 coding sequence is TGTGCCAGCAGCTTAGAGACTAGACACAATGAGCAGTTCTTC.

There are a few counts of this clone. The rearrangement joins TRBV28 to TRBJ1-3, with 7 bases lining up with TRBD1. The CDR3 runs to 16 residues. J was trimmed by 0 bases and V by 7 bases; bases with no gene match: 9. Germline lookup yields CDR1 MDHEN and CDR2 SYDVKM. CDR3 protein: CASTGQPFDSGNTIYF. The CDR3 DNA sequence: TGTGCCAGCACGGGACAGCCTTTCGACTCTGGAAACACCATATATTTT. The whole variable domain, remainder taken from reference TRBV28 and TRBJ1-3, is DVKVTQSSRYLVKRTGEKVFLECVQDMDHENMFWYRQDPGLGLRLIYFSYDVKMKEKGDIPEGYSVSREKKERFSLILESASTNQTSMYLCASTGQPFDSGNTIYFGEGSWLTVV.

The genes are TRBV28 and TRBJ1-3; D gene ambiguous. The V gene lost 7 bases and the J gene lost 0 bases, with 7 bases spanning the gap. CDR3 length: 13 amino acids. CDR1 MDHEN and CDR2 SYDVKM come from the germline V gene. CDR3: CASTSSSGNTIYF. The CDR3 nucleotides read TGTGCCAGCACCAGTTCCTCTGGAAACACCATATATTTT. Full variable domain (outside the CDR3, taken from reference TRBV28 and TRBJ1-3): DVKVTQSSRYLVKRTGEKVFLECVQDMDHENMFWYRQDPGLGLRLIYFSYDVKMKEKGDIPEGYSVSREKKERFSLILESASTNQTSMYLCASTSSSGNTIYFGEGSWLTVV.

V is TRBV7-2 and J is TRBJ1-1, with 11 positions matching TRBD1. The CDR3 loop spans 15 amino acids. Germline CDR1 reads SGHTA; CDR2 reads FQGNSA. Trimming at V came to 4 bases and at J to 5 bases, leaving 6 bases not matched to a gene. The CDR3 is CASSYFGTGGTEAFF. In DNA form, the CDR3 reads TGTGCCAGCAGCTATTTCGGGACAGGGGGTACTGAAGCTTTCTTT.

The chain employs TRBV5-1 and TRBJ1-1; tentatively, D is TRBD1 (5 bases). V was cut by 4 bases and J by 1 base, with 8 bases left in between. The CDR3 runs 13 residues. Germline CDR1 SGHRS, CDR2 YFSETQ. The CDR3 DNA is TGCGCCAGCAGCCCGGACACGAACACTGAAGCTTTCTTT. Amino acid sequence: CASSPDTNTEAFF.

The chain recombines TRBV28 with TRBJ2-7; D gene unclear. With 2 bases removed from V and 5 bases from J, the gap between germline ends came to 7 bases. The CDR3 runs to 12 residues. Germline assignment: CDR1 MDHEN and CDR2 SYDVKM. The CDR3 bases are TGTGCCAGCAGTTTAATTATCCACGAGCAGTACTTC. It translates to CASSLIIHEQYF.

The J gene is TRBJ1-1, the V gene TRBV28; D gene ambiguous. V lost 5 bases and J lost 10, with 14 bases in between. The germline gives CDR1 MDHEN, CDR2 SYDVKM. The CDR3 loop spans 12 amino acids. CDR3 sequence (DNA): TGTGCCAGCAGTCCCCCGAGGCGGAGAGCTTTCTTT. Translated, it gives CASSPPRRRAFF. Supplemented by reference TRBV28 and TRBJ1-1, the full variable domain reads DVKVTQSSRYLVKRTGEKVFLECVQDMDHENMFWYRQDPGLGLRLIYFSYDVKMKEKGDIPEGYSVSREKKERFSLILESASTNQTSMYLCASSPPRRRAFFGQGTRLTVV.

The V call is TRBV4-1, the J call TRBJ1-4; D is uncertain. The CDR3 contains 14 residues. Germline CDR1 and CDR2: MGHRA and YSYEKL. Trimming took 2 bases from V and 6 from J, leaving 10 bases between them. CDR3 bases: TGCGCCAGCAGCCAATCCCGGGAGCATGAAAAACTGTTTTTT. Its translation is CASSQSREHEKLFF.

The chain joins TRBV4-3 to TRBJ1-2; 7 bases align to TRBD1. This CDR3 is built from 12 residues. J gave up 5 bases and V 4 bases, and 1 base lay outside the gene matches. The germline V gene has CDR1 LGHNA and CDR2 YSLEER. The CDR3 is CASSPGGYGYTF. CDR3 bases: TGCGCCAGCAGCCCAGGGGGATATGGCTACACCTTC.

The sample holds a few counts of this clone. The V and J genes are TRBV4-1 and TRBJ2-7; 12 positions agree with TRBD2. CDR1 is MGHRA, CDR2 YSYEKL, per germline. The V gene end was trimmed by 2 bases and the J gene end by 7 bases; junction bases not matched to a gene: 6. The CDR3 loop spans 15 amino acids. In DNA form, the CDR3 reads TGCGCCAGCAGCCAACTAGCGGGAGGGCCGGGGGAGCAGTACTTC. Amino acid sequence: CASSQLAGGPGEQYF.

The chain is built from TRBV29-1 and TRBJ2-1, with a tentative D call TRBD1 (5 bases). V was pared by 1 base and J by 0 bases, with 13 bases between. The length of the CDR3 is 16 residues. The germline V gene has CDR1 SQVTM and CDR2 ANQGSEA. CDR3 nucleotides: TGCAGCGTTGAAGCAGGAACAGGATCCTCCTACAATGAGCAGTTCTTC. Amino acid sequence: CSVEAGTGSSYNEQFF.

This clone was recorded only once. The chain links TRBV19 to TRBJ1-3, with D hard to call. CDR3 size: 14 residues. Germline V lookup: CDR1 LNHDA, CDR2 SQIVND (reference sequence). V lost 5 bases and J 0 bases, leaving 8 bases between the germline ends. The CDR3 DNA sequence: TGTGCCAGTAGTGCGGTGAGCTCTGGAAACACCATATATTTT. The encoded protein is CASSAVSSGNTIYF.

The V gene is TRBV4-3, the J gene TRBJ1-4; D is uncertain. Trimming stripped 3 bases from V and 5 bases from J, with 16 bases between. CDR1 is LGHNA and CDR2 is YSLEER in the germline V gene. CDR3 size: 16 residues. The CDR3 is CASSQNSGSLNEKLFF. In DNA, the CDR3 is TGCGCCAGCAGCCAGAATTCGGGATCTTTAAATGAAAAACTGTTTTTT.

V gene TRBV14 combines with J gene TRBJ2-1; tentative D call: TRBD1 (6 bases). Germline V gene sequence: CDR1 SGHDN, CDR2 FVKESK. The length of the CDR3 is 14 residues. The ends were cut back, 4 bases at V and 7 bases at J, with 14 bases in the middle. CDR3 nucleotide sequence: TGTGCCAGCAGCCCCCACAGGGATAGAAATGAGCAGTTCTTC. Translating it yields CASSPHRDRNEQFF.

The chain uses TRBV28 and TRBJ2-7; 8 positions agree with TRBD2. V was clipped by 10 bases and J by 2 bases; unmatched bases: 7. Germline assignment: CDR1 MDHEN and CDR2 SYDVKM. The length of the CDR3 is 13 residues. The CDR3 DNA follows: TGTGCCACCGCGACTAGCGTTCCCTACGAGCAGTACTTC. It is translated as CATATSVPYEQYF.

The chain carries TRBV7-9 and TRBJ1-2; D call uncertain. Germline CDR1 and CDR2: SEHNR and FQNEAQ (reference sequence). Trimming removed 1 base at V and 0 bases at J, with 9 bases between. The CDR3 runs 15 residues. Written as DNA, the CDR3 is TGTGCCAGCAGCTTAGGAGGGATAGCTAACTATGGCTACACCTTC. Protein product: CASSLGGIANYGYTF.

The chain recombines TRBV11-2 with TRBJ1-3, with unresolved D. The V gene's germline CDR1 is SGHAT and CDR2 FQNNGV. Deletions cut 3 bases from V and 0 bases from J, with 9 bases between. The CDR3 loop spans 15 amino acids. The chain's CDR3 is CASSFSGLSGNTIYF. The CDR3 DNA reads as TGTGCCAGCAGCTTCAGCGGACTCTCTGGAAACACCATATATTTT.

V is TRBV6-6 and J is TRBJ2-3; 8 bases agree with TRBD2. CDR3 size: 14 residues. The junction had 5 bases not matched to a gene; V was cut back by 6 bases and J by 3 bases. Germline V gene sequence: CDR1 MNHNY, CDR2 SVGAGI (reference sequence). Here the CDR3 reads CASRRGAGTDTQYF. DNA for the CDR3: TGTGCCAGCAGGCGGGGGGCCGGTACAGATACGCAGTATTTT.

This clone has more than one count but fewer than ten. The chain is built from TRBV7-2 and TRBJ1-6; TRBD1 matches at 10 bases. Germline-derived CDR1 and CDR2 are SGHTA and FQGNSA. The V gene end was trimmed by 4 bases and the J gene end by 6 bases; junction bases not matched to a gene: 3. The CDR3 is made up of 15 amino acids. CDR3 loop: CASSYRDRGNSPLHF. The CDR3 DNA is TGTGCCAGCAGCTACAGGGACAGGGGTAATTCACCCCTCCACTTT.

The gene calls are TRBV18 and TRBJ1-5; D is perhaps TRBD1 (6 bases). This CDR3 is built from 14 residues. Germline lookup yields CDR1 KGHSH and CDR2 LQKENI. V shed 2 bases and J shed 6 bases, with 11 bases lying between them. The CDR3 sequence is CASSPGGGGQPQHF. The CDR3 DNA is TGTGCCAGCTCACCAGGAGGGGGGGGTCAGCCCCAGCATTTT.

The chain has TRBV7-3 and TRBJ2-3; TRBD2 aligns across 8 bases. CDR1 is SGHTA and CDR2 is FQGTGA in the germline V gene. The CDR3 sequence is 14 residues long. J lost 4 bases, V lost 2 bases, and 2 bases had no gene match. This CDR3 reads CASSLSAGADTQYF. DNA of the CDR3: TGTGCCAGCAGCTTATCAGCGGGAGCAGATACGCAGTATTTT. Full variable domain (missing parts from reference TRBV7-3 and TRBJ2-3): GAGVSQTPSNKVTEKGKYVELRCDPISGHTALYWYRQSLGQGPEFLIYFQGTGAADDSGLPNDRFFAVRPEGSVSTLKIQRTERGDSAVYLCASSLSAGADTQYFGPGTRLTVL.

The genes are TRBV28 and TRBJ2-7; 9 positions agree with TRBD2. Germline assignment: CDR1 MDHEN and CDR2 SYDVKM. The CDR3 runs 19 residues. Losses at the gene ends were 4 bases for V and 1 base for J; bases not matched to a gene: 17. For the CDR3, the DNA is TGTGCCAGCAGTTCCTTACCAGGTGCGGGAGGGCAGGTGTCCTACGAGCAGTACTTC. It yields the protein CASSSLPGAGGQVSYEQYF.

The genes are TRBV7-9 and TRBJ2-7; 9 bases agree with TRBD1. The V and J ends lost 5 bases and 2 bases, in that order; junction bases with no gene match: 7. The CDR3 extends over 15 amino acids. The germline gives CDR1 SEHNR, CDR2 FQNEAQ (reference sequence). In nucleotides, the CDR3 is TGTGCCAGCAGCCATCCGGGACAGGGCGCCTACGAGCAGTACTTC. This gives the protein CASSHPGQGAYEQYF. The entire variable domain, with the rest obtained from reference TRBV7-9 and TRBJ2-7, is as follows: DTGVSQNPRHKITKRGQNVTFRCDPISEHNRLYWYRQTLGQGPEFLTYFQNEAQLEKSRLLSDRFSAERPKGSFSTLEIQRTEQGDSAMYLCASSHPGQGAYEQYFGPGTRLTVT.

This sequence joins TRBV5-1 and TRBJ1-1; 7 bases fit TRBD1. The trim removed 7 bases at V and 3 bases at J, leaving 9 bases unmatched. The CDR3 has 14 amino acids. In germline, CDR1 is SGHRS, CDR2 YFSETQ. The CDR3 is CASQKGADYTEAFF. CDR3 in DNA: TGCGCCAGCCAAAAGGGGGCGGACTACACTGAAGCTTTCTTT.